The present TCR beta chain was sequenced within a study of neurological immune-mediated disorders (dated by TCRdb to about 2019). Background for the entire study: Among the approximately 35 multiple sclerosis patients, approximately 31 had relapsing-remitting MS and 3 had secondary progressive MS. The study compared peripheral blood TCR-beta repertoires of HTLV-I-associated myelopathy (HAM/TSP) patients, multiple sclerosis patients and healthy controls using UMI-based sequencing. The roughly 99 TCR-beta libraries covered PBMC samples along with longitudinal samples, technical triplicates, and paired sorted CD4+ and CD8+ T-cell subsets. The cohort was made up of approximately 69 subjects, consisting of about 14 HAM/TSP patients, 34 multiple sclerosis patients and around 20 healthy controls. What the authors observed across the whole study: No association of the MS cluster with clinical or MRI features was observed, and the need for larger cohorts was stated by the authors. No identical CDR3 amino acid sequences were shared among expanded clones across subjects, suggesting private TCR-beta repertoires in all groups. TCR clonal expansion was greatest in HAM/TSP patients and smallest in MS patients, who ranked below even healthy controls. In a phylogenetic analysis, the repertoires of 18 out of 34 MS patients fell into a single cluster of related CDR3 sequences, pointing to a possible signature at the repertoire level.

Looking up the germline V gene yields CDR1 SGHRS and CDR2 YFSETQ. V loses 4 bases of germline sequence and J loses 8 bases, and the interval between the two ends is 25 bases. The CDR3, from cysteine to phenylalanine, totals 17 residues. Only CDR3 DNA is held: 51 bases, read in frame from base 1. Unsorted PBMC libraries were generated from 2 million PBMCs stored in RNAlater at -80 °C until RNA extraction. Multiple sclerosis patients were enrolled in a US clinical protocol under which disease progression was evaluated by magnetic resonance imaging. PBMCs were separated from peripheral blood using Ficoll-Hypaque density gradient centrifugation and then cryopreserved in liquid nitrogen. To synthesize cDNA, template-switch 5'RACE was performed with a primer carrying a 10-nucleotide random unique molecular identifier so that each TCR transcript was tagged. Every sequencing run yielded over 170 million TCR-beta sequences covering 15-18 subjects. The RNeasy kit was used for extraction of total RNA. The KAPA Real-time Library Amplification kit was used to amplify TCR-beta VDJ regions with primers targeting the TCR constant region and the 5'RACE anchor. Sample indexes and Illumina adaptors were added in a first PCR, after which library yield was increased in a second PCR. After Ampure bead purification, the TCR product of roughly 650 bp was size-selected on a 2% E-gel SizeSelection system. Before pooling, libraries had their quality checked on a Bioanalyzer, their concentration measured with Qubit, and their quantity determined with the Kapa Library Quantification kit. Paired-end 2 x 150 bp sequencing of the libraries was performed on an Illumina HiSeq 2500. To increase sequence diversity, roughly 24-31% phiX was spiked into each library pool. From the authors' description of their analysis: The quality-filtered reads were processed with the UMI-based MiGEC pipeline, whose error correction step removed more than 75% of the raw TCR sequences. VDJ genes were aligned to IMGT germline references, and each clonotype was defined by a unique CDR3 amino acid sequence together with V-J genes. Clonal expansion, Shannon diversity, and CDR3 relatedness (CalcPairwiseDistances, ClusterSamples) were evaluated with VDJtools, and phylogenetic trees were built with CLCbio workbench. Clones with at least 8 unique UMIs were defined as expanded, with this threshold being based on coefficient-of-variation modelling across technical triplicates. TCRdb passed the public sequencing reads through fastp at Q25 and MiXCR, retaining productive beta sequences. Identical CDR3 protein sequences are pooled into one entry, listed with their most common genes and DNA. The V and J calls come from TCRdb's annotation, not from the publication. The sample table shows approximately 82,000 distinct CDR3 sequences, and 2% to 3% are seen once. The leading ten clones occupy about 1% of the sample.

Many counts were recorded for this clonotype. Its antigen is still unknown. No qualities accompany the bases; no much larger clone lies one base away. The source is a woman aged 25 to 39 with multiple sclerosis. Sequencing was done on a sample of PBMCs. The sequence joins TRBV5-1 to TRBJ2-1; the D segment is perhaps TRBD1 or TRBD2, each sharing 7 matched bases. The bases read TGCGCCAGCAGCCGGGAGGAGGGGGCCCTTTCCAGCGATGAGCAGTTCTTC. It translates as CASSREEGALSSDEQFF.